This T cell receptor (beta chain) was identified in a study of T cells in Graves' hyperthyroidism and ophthalmopathy. Overall study findings and caveats: Ophthalmopathy was predicted by the model a median of approximately 6.6 months ahead of onset.

Germline V gene lookup returns CDR1 SGHRS and CDR2 YFSETQ. The CDR3 extends over 15 amino acids. Trimming took off 1 base at V and 1 base at J, with 11 bases between the two ends. This clonotype was observed at least ten times. The antigen remains unidentified. Amplified regions were TCR beta CDR3 sequences from RNA transcripts. An initial round of RT-PCR targeting the TCR CDR3 relied on the HTBI primer set. Each CDR3 protein is one row after TCRdb ran MiXCR on the multiplex PCR reads. The data show 500,000 to 650,000 distinct CDR3 sequences, around 20% seen once. V gene TRBV5-1 combines with J gene TRBJ1-1; D is perhaps TRBD1 (5 bases). The sequenced sample consisted of blood. This sequence originates from a man aged 35 to 55 with Graves' ophthalmopathy. CDR3 sequence: CASSLIGEGNTEAFF. The CDR3 region has the DNA TGCGCCAGCAGCTTGATAGGGGAGGGGAACACTGAAGCTTTCTTT.